The table lists the clone carrying this T cell receptor (beta chain) with many counts. Antigen: not known. Libraries for TCR beta were made by quantitative 5'-RACE with molecular barcodes. TCRdb fed the 5' RACE reads into MiXCR, producing one record per CDR3 protein. The sample has around 300,000 distinct CDR3 sequences; about 15% are singletons. The CDR3 is 15 amino acids. Losses at the gene ends were 8 bases for V and 0 bases for J; bases not matched to a gene: 3. The source of the sample is a study of CD8 T cells in ankylosing spondylitis. Study results and limitations: Clones linked to disease were reported to show significant enrichment in matched ankylosing spondylitis synovial fluid. Seemingly characteristic of ankylosing spondylitis blood was a TCR beta motif consisting of 7 or 8 highly homologous variants.

The sequence derives from a male donor with ankylosing spondylitis or in good health (not recorded which). This chain uses TRBV12-3 or TRBV12-4 with TRBJ2-3; 12 bases fit TRBD1. The specimen sequenced was blood, either unsorted or a sorted T cell fraction (not recorded which). The DNA for the CDR3 is TGTGCCAGCGGGACAGGGGGCACTAGCACAGATACGCAGTATTTT. Translating gives CASGTGGTSTDTQYF.